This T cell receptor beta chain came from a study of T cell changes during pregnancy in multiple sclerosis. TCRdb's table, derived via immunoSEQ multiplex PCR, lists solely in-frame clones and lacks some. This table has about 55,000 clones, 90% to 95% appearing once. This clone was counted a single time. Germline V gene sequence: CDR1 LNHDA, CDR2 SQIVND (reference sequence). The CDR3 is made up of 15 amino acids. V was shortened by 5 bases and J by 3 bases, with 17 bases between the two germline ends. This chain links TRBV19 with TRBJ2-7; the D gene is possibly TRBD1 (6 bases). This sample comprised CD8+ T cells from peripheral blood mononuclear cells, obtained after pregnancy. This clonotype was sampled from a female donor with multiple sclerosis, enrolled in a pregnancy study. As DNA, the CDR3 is TGTGCCAGTAGTCCCGGACAGTTTGGGTACTACGAGCAGTACTTC. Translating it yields CASSPGQFGYYEQYF.